This TCR beta chain originates from a study of tumor-infiltrating lymphocytes in primary liver carcinoma. TCR beta cDNA came from about 500 ng total RNA, primed with a constant-region primer. What produced the TCR beta libraries was three nested multiplex PCR rounds using slightly modified ARM-PCR. The study ran its first two PCR rounds for 9 to 10 cycles each, using TRBV1-TRBV30 forward primers and a C-beta reverse primer. TCRdb re-called the multiplex PCR reads with MiXCR, one entry per CDR3 protein. The data contain 100,000 or so distinct CDR3 sequences, about 70% of them singletons. This clonotype was detected once. An end of the junction differs from the germline gene, which may be a read error. The germline gives CDR1 GTSNPN, CDR2 SVGIG (reference sequence). The CDR3 loop spans 17 amino acids. DNA and RNA were both co-extracted from about 19-30 mg of bulk tissue that had not been sorted.

This TCR came from a woman aged 60-70 years with primary liver carcinoma and hepatitis B virus infection. The chain recombines TRBV30 with TRBJ2-7; the match to TRBD1 covers 10 bases. Material: liver tumor tissue from sampling region 2. The sample's subset: tumor region T2, inferior pole. CDR3 loop: CVWSRRVGDRGSYEQYF. CDR3 bases: TGTGTCTGGAGTAGACGTGTGGGGGACAGGGGCTCCTACGAGCAGTACTTC.